Listed below are T cell receptor beta chains from one sample, sequenced in a study of cytotoxic CD8 clonotypes in ibrutinib-treated CLL. Sequencing used immunoSEQ multiplex PCR; TCRdb keeps in-frame clones, though not all of them. The sample records around 70,000 clones, approximately 70% being singletons. The source material was PBMCs, sampled after 12 months of ibrutinib treatment. The receptors were gathered from a human donor with chronic lymphocytic leukemia. Each CDR3 is given with its conserved first and last residue. The order of the fields is V gene, clone size, J gene, D gene, CDR3 DNA, CDR3 protein. A D gene is named only where the DNA matches it firmly. Clone size is shown for a subset of rows, as once, few, many or a class of expanded clone.

>TRBV30|.|TRBJ1-4|TRBD1
TGTGCCTGGAGTGTACAGGGCAGGGGGAGGGTTAATGAAAAACTGTTTTTT
CAWSVQGRGRVNEKLFF
>TRBV5-3|.|TRBJ2-3|.
TGTGCCAGAAGCTTGGTGGCAGATACGCAGTATTTT
CARSLVADTQYF
>TRBV5-6|few|TRBJ2-2|.
TGTGCCAGCAGCTTGGTGCGGGGGCCGGCTACGAACACCGGGGAGCTGTTTTTT
CASSLVRGPATNTGELFF
>TRBV10-3|few|TRBJ2-7|.
TGTGCCATCAGTGAAGATAGCCCGATCGAGCAGTACTTC
CAISEDSPIEQYF
>TRBV6-6|.|TRBJ1-2|.
TGTGCCAGCAGTTCGGAGCAGGTTTATGGCTACACCTTC
CASSSEQVYGYTF
>TRBV5-1|.|TRBJ1-6|.
TGCGCCAGCAGCTTGGATGAGGGGAGCTCCTATAATTCACCCCTCCACTTT
CASSLDEGSSYNSPLHF
>TRBV19|.|TRBJ2-2|TRBD1
TGTGCCAGTAGTATAGGCACCGGACAGGGGGGTGCCGGGGAGCTGTTTTTT
CASSIGTGQGGAGELFF
>TRBV7-9|.|TRBJ1-3|TRBD1
TGTGCCAGCAGCCCTGGGGACAGGGTTTCTGGAAACACCATATATTTT
CASSPGDRVSGNTIYF
>TRBV11-3|once|TRBJ2-7|.
TGTGCCAGCAGCTTACCGGATACCTACGAGCAGTACTTC
CASSLPDTYEQYF
>TRBV6-5|.|TRBJ2-3|TRBD2
TGTGCCAGCCGGGCTAGCGGGGCGCAAGATACGCAGTATTTT
CASRASGAQDTQYF
>TRBV7-2|once|TRBJ1-3|.
TGTGCCAGCAGCTTAGCGCAGGGCAGGGCTAGCTCTGGAAACACCATATATTTT
CASSLAQGRASSGNTIYF
>TRBV6-5|.|TRBJ2-5|.
TGTGCCAGCAGTTACCGGGGGATGTACCAAGAGACCCAGTACTTC
CASSYRGMYQETQYF
>TRBV7-2|.|TRBJ1-6|.
TGTGCCAGCAGCTTAGCTGCCTACAGAGGTTCACCCCTCCACTTT
CASSLAAYRGSPLHF
>TRBV29-1|.|TRBJ1-6|.
TGCAGCGTTGGGGACGGGAATTCACCCCTCCACTTT
CSVGDGNSPLHF
>TRBV11-2|.|TRBJ1-2|.
TGTGCCAGCAGCCCCCGGTATAGGACTAACTATGGCTACACCTTC
CASSPRYRTNYGYTF
>TRBV27|.|TRBJ1-1|.
TGTGCCAGCAGTTCCCCAGGGGCGGGGAACACTGAAGCTTTCTTT
CASSSPGAGNTEAFF
>TRBV6-6|few|TRBJ2-7|.
TGTGCCAGCAGTTTAGTCCCACACGAGCAGTACTTC
CASSLVPHEQYF
>TRBV30|few|TRBJ1-1|.
TGTGCTTGGAGTGGTGGGGGGGACACTGAAGCTTTCTTT
CAWSGGGDTEAFF
>TRBV15|.|TRBJ1-1|.
TGTGCCACCAAAAGGGTTGGGAGTCCTGAAGCTTTCTTT
CATKRVGSPEAFF
>TRBV20-1|few|TRBJ1-1|.
TGCAGTGCCGGAGCTTACACTGAAGCTTTCTTT
CSAGAYTEAFF
>TRBV7-2|once|TRBJ1-5|TRBD1
TGTGCCAGCAGCTTACTCGGGACAGTCAATCAGCCCCAGCATTTT
CASSLLGTVNQPQHF
>TRBV4-2|once|TRBJ1-1|TRBD1
TGTGCCAGCAGCCAACAACTAAGACAGGGGCAAGGCACTGAAGCTTTCTTT
CASSQQLRQGQGTEAFF
>TRBV4-3|.|TRBJ2-2|TRBD1
TGCGCCAGCAGCCAGAGGACAGGGCCGGACGCCGGGGAGCTGTTTTTT
CASSQRTGPDAGELFF
>TRBV5-6|.|TRBJ1-2|TRBD1
TGTGCCAGCAGCCCAGGGACAGGGACGGGCTCGGGGGGCTACACCTTC
CASSPGTGTGSGGYTF
>TRBV9|.|TRBJ2-2|.
TGTGCCAGCAGCGCCAGTAGGGCCCCTACCGGGGAGCTGTTTTTT
CASSASRAPTGELFF
>TRBV30|.|TRBJ1-4|TRBD1
TGTGCCTGGAGTCCACCCGGACAGGGAAAACTGTTTTTT
CAWSPPGQGKLFF
>TRBV5-1|.|TRBJ2-3|.
TGCGCCAGCAAAGGTAGCACAGATACGCAGTATTTT
CASKGSTDTQYF
>TRBV25-1|.|TRBJ2-7|.
TGTGCCAGCAGTGGGGCCAAAGAGGCCTACGAGCAGTACTTC
CASSGAKEAYEQYF
>TRBV28|.|TRBJ1-1|TRBD1
TGTGCCAGCAGGGCGGGACAGTTAGACACTGAAGCTTTCTTT
CASRAGQLDTEAFF
>TRBV18|once|TRBJ2-5|.
TGTGCCAGCTCACCGAATGTCCCCCAAGAGACCCAGTACTTC
CASSPNVPQETQYF
>TRBV9|few|TRBJ2-3|.
TGTGCCAGCAGCGTACAGGCTGGGTATGGAGATACGCAGTATTTT
CASSVQAGYGDTQYF
>TRBV18|.|TRBJ2-1|TRBD1
TGTGCCAGCTCACCATGGACAGGGGAAAGGTTCGACAATGAGCAGTTCTTC
CASSPWTGERFDNEQFF
>TRBV19|.|TRBJ1-2|.
TGTGCCAGTAGTAACCCCTTGCCGGGGGGGGTGCATGGCTACACCTTC
CASSNPLPGGVHGYTF
>TRBV19|.|TRBJ2-5|TRBD2
TGTGCCAGCGGGACGGGGGGGGAGACCCAGTACTTC
CASGTGGETQYF
>TRBV19|.|TRBJ1-4|.
TGTGCCAGTAGTATCGACCGAGGAGAAAAACTGTTTTTT
CASSIDRGEKLFF
>TRBV5-1|.|TRBJ2-7|TRBD2
TGCGCCAGCAGCCCCACCCTAGCGGTGTTAGACGAGCAGTACTTC
CASSPTLAVLDEQYF
>TRBV6-6|few|TRBJ2-2|.
TGTGCCAGCACTAAGGGTACCGGGGAGCTGTTTTTT
CASTKGTGELFF
>TRBV27|.|TRBJ2-7|TRBD2
TGTGCCAGCAGTTTGAGACTAGCGGCCTACGAGCAGTACTTC
CASSLRLAAYEQYF
>TRBV5-1|.|TRBJ2-5|TRBD2
TGCGCCAGCAGCAGGGGACTAGCAGAGACCCAGTACTTC
CASSRGLAETQYF
>TRBV5-1|.|TRBJ2-3|TRBD1
TGCGCCAGCAGCCAAGTGGCGACAGGGACAGATACGCAGTATTTT
CASSQVATGTDTQYF
>TRBV5-1|.|TRBJ1-4|.
TGCGCCAGCAGCTTGGATGGAGTAGGGGCAAAACTGTTTTTT
CASSLDGVGAKLFF
>TRBV7-8|once|TRBJ1-1|.
TGTGCCAGCAGCTCCGCCGGCAGGGCGACCACTGAAGCTTTCTTT
CASSSAGRATTEAFF
>TRBV7-2|.|TRBJ2-2|TRBD1
TGTGCCAGCAGCTTAGCTGCGGTTCGCCAGGGGGATACCGGGGAGCTGTTTTTT
CASSLAAVRQGDTGELFF
>TRBV6-6|.|TRBJ2-1|.
TGTGCCAGCAGTTCGGCAGGGGTGGCCTACAATGAGCAGTTCTTC
CASSSAGVAYNEQFF
>TRBV19|few|TRBJ2-1|.
TGTGCCAGTAGTATAGGTGGGGCCAATGAGCAGTTCTTC
CASSIGGANEQFF
>TRBV5-1|.|TRBJ2-3|TRBD1
TGCGCCAGCAGCTTAGGACAGGCTAGCACAGATACGCAGTATTTT
CASSLGQASTDTQYF
>TRBV9|.|TRBJ2-3|.
TGTGCCAGCAGCGTAGGGCAGGGAAGTCAAGATACGCAGTATTTT
CASSVGQGSQDTQYF
>TRBV7-8|.|TRBJ1-1|.
TGTGCCAGCAGCTTATTTGGCGTGGGAAACACTGAAGCTTTCTTT
CASSLFGVGNTEAFF
>TRBV28|.|TRBJ2-5|.
TGTGCCAGCAGTTTATCCTATACGGGACGGAGGACGGAGACCCAGTACTTC
CASSLSYTGRRTETQYF
>TRBV11-2|few|TRBJ1-2|TRBD1
TGTGCCAGCAGCTCCCTCGGGACAGGGGGCCGTGGCTACACCTTC
CASSSLGTGGRGYTF
>TRBV11-2|.|TRBJ2-1|.
TGTGCCAGCAGCTTGGGGTCATTTAGGGTTGAGCAGTTCTTC
CASSLGSFRVEQFF
>TRBV25-1|.|TRBJ2-2|TRBD2
TGTGCCAGCAGTGAATCACTAGCGGGAACCGGGGAGCTGTTTTTT
CASSESLAGTGELFF
>TRBV10-1|.|TRBJ1-5|TRBD1
TGCGCACGTCAGTCGGGACAGGCTACCGGGCCCCAGCATTTT
CARQSGQATGPQHF